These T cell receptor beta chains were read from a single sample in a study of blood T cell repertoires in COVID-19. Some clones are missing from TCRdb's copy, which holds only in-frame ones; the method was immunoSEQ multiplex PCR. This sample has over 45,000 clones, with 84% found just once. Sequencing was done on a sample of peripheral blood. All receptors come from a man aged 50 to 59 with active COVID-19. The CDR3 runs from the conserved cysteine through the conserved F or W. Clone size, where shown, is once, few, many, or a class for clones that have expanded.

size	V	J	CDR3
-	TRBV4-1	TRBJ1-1	CASSQEPRSNTEAFF
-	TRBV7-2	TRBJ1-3	CASSPRQGMGNTIYF
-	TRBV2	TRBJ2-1	CASSVYGLAGSQFF
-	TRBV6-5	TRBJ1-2	CASSYSYGQGALGYTF
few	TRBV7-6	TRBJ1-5	CASSLWFKQDSNQPQHF
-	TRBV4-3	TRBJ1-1	CASSQDTGLGTEAFF
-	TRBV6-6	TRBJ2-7	CASRSGTGAYEQYF
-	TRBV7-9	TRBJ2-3	CASSGASGGDTDTQYF
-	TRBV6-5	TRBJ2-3	CASRSLDTQYF
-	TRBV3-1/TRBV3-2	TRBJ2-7	CASSQGLVSYEQYF
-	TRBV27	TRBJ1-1	CASSLLGWSTEAFF
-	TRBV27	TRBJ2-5	CASSPVRGSREETQYF
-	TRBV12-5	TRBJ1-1	CASGKTGSAMNTEAFF
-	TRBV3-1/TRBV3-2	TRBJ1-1	CASSQGAEAFF
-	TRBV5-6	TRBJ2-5	CASSLYEGGDQETQYF
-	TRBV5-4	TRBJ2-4	CASSLQGAEDIQYF
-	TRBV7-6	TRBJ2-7	CASSTGTALTYEQYF
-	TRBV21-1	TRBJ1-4	CASLPGQGAEKLFF
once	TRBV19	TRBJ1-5	CASSQDRGLGQPQHF
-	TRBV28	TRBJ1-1	CASIMNTEAFF
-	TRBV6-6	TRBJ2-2	CATTPYRNTGELFF
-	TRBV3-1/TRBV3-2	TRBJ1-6	CASSGREYSPLHF
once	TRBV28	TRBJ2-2	CASRAGHGELFF
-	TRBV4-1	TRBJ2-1	CASSQIGLAAQRFF
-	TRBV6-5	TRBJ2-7	CASSYSLLGSSYEQYF
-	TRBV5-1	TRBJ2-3	CASSSLGLAGADTQYF
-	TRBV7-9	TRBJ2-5	CASSLLSGGAYETQYF
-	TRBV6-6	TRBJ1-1	CASSYPTLETAEAFF
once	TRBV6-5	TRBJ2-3	CASSGVTDTQYF
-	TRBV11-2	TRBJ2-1	CASSLWVGAGDEQFF
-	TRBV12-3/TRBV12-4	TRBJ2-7	CASSPTGLGEQYF
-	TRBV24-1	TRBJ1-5	CATTRDRDELTKPQHF
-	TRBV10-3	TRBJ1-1	CAISEPNRGRTEAFF
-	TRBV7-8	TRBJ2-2	CASSPGLAGGPGELFF
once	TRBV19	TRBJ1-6	CASSGTGTSPLHF
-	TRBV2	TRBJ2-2	CASSGGTAVTGELFF
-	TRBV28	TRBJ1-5	CASRGGQGKGQPQHF
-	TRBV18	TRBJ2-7	CASSPDRKISYEQYF
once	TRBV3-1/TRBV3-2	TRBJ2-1	CASSLSNEQFF
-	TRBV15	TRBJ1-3	CATSRDLAPGQGRSGNTIYF
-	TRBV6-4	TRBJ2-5	CASSDSAQETQYF
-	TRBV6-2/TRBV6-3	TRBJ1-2	CASSTKRQQGRYGYTF
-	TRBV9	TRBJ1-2	CASSEGTGQDSYTF
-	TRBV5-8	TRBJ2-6	CASGGRSSGANVLTF
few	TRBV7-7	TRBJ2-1	CASSLLSSGGANYNEQFF